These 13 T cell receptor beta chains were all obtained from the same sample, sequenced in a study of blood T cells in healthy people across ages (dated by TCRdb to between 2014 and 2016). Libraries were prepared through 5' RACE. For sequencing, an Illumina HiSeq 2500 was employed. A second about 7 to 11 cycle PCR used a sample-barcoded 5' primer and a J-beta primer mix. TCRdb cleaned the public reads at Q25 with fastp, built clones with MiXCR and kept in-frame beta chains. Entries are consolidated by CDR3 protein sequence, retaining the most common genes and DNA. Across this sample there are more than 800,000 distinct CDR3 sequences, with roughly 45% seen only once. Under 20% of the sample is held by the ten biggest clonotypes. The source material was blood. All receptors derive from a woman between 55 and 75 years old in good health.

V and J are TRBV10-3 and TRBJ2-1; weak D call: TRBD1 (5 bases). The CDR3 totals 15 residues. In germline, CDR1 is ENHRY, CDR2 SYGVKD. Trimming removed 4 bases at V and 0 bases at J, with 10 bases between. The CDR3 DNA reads TGTGCCATCAGTGGACAGCCCAGCTCCTACAATGAGCAGTTCTTC. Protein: CAISGQPSSYNEQFF.

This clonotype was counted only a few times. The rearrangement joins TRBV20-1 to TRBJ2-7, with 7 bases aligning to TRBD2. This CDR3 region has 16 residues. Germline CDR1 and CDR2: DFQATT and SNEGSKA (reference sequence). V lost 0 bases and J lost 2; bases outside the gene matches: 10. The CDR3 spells CSARDGKWEGPYEQYF. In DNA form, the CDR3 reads TGCAGTGCTAGAGACGGGAAGTGGGAGGGCCCCTACGAGCAGTACTTC.

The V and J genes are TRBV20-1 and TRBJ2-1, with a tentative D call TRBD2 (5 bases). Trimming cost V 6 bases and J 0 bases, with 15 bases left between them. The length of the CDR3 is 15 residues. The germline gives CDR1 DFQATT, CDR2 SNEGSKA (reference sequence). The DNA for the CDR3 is TGCAGTGCCACCGTGGGTGGGAGCTCCTACAATGAGCAGTTCTTC. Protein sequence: CSATVGGSSYNEQFF.

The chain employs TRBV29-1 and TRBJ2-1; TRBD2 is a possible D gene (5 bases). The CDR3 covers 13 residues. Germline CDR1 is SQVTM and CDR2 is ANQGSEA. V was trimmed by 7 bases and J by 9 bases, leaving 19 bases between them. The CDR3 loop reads CSAVLSEAGEQFF. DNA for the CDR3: TGCAGCGCCGTGTTGTCGGAGGCGGGTGAGCAGTTCTTC.

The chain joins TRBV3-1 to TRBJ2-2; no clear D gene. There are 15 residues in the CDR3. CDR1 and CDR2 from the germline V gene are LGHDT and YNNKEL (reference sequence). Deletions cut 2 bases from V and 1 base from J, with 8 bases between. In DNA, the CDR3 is TGTGCCAGCAGCCAACGACCGTTGAACACCGGGGAGCTGTTTTTT. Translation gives CASSQRPLNTGELFF.

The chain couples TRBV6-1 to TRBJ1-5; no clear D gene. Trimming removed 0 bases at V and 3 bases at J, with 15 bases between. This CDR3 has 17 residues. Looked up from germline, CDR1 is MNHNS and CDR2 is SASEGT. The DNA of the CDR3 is TGTGCCAGCAGTGAAGCGCAGGCATCAATCCTCAATCAGCCCCAGCATTTT. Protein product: CASSEAQASILNQPQHF.

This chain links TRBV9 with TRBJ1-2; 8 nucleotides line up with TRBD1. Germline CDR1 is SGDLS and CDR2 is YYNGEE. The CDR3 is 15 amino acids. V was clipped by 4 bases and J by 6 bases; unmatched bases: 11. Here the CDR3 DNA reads TGTGCCAGCAGCCCCCCCGCTTGGACAGGGAATGGCTACACCTTC. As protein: CASSPPAWTGNGYTF.

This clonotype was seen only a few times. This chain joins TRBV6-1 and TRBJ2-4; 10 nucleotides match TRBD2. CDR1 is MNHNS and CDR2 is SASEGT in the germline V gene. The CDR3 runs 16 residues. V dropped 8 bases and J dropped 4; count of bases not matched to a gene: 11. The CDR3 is CASGQAGGPPKNIQYF. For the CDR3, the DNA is TGTGCCAGCGGCCAAGCGGGAGGGCCTCCAAAAAACATTCAGTACTTC.

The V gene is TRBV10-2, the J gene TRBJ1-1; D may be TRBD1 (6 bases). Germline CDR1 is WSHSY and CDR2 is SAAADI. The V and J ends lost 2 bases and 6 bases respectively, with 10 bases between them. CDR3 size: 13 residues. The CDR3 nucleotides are TGCGCCAGCAGTGAGACAGGGTTCCCTGAAGCTTTCTTT. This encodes CASSETGFPEAFF.

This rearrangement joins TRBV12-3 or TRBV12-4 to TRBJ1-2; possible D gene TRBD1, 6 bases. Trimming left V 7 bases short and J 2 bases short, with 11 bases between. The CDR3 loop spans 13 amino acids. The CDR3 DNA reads TGTGCCAGCAACTCAGGGGCAAACTATGGCTACACCTTC. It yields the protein CASNSGANYGYTF.

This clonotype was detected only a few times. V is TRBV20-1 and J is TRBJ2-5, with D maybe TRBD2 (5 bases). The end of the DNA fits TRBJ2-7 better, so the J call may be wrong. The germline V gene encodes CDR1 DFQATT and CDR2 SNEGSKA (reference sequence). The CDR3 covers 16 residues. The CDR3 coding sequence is TGCAGTGCTAGAGGTAATCCCCCAGCGATACTAGGCGAGCAGTACTTC. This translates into CSARGNPPAILGEQYF.

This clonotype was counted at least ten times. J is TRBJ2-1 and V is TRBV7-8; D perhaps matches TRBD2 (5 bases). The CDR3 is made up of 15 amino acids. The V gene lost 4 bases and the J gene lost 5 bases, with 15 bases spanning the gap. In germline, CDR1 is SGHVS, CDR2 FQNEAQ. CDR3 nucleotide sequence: TGTGCCAGCAGCTATACCGCCCGAGGGAACAATGAGCAGTTCTTC. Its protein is CASSYTARGNNEQFF.

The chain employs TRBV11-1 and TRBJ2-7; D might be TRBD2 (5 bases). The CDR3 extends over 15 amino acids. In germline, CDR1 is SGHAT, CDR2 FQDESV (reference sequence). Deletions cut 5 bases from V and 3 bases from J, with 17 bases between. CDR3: CASSPTSLIIYEQYF. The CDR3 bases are TGTGCCAGCAGCCCCACTAGTCTTATCATCTACGAGCAGTACTTC.